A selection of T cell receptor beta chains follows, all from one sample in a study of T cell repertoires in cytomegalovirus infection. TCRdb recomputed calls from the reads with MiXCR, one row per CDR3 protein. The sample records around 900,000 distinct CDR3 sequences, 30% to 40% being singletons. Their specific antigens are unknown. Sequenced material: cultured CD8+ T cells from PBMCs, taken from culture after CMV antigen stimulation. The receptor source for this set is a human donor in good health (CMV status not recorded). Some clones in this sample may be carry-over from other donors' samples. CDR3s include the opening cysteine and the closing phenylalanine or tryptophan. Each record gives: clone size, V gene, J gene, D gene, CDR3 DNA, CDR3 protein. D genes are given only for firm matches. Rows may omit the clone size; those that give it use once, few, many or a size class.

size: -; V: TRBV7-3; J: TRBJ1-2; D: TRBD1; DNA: TGTGCCAGCAGCTATTCCGGGACAGAGCCAAACTATGGCTACACCTTC; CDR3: CASSYSGTEPNYGYTF
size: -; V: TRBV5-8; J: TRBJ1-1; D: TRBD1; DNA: TGTGCCAGCAGCTTGTACGGGACAGATGGGGAAGCTTTCTTT; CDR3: CASSLYGTDGEAFF
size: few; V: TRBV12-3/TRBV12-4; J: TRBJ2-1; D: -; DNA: TGTGCCAGCAGTTTAATGGAGGGAGGCTACAATGAGCAGTTCTTC; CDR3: CASSLMEGGYNEQFF
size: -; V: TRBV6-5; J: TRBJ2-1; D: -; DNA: TGTGCCAGCAGTTACTCGTATGGCGGTCTCTACAATGAGCAGTTCTTC; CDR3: CASSYSYGGLYNEQFF
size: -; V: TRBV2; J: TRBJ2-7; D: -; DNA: TGTGCCAGCAGTGACGCGGGGTTCGGGTACGAGCAGTACTTC; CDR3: CASSDAGFGYEQYF
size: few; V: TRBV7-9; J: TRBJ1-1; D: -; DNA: TGTGCCAGCAGCTTAGCGCACCGGGCAGAAGCTTTCTTT; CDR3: CASSLAHRAEAFF
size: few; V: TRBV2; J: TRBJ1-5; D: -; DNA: TGTGCCAGCAGTGACCCCTCTGCAGGGCGCAATCAGCCTCAGCATTTT; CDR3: CASSDPSAGRNQPQHF
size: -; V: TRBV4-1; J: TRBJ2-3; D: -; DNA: TGCGCCAGCAGCCAACAGGTCCCTAGCACAGATACGCAGTATTTT; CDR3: CASSQQVPSTDTQYF
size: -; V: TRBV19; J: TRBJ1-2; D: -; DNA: TGTGCCAGTACCTCTTCAGGGGATGGCTACACCTTC; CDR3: CASTSSGDGYTF
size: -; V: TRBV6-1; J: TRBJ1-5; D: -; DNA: TGTGCCAGCAGTTACGGGGAGGGAGGTATGGACAATCAGCCCCAGCATTTT; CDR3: CASSYGEGGMDNQPQHF
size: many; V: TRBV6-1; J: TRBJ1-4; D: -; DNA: TGTGCCAGCAGTGAATCCGAAGGGAAGGGTGAAAAACTGTTTTTT; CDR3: CASSESEGKGEKLFF
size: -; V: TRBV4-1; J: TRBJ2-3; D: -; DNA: TGCGCCAGTTCCGACGGCCGCCGTAGCACAGATACGCAGTATTTT; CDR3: CASSDGRRSTDTQYF
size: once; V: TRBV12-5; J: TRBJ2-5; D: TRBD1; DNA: TGTGCTAGTGGTGTATGGACAGGGAACCAAGAGACCCAGTACTTC; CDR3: CASGVWTGNQETQYF
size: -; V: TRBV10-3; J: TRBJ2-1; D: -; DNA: TGTGCCATCTGGGGGGGGGCTACCAATGAGCAGTTCTTC; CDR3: CAIWGGATNEQFF
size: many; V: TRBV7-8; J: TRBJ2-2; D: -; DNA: TGTGCCAGCAGCCCCCAAGGGAACGGGGAGCTGTTTTTT; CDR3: CASSPQGNGELFF
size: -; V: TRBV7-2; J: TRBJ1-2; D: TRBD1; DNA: TGTGCCAGCAGCCTGAGCATCTGGACAGGGGATGGCTACACCTTC; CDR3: CASSLSIWTGDGYTF
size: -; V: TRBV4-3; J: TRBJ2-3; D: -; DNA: TGCGCCAGCAGCCAAGATCTGGGGGGCGGCATAGATACGCAGTATTTT; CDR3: CASSQDLGGGIDTQYF
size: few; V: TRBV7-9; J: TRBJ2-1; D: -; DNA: TGTGCCAGCACGATCAGGGAAGAGCAGTTCTTC; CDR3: CASTIREEQFF
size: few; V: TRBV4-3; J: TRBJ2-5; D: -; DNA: TGCGCCAGCAGCCAAGATCGGGCGGGGTTCACGGGGACCCAGTACTTC; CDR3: CASSQDRAGFTGTQYF
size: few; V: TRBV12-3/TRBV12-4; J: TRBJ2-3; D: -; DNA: TGTGCCAGCAGCCGGGGGACATTAGATACGCAGTATTTT; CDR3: CASSRGTLDTQYF